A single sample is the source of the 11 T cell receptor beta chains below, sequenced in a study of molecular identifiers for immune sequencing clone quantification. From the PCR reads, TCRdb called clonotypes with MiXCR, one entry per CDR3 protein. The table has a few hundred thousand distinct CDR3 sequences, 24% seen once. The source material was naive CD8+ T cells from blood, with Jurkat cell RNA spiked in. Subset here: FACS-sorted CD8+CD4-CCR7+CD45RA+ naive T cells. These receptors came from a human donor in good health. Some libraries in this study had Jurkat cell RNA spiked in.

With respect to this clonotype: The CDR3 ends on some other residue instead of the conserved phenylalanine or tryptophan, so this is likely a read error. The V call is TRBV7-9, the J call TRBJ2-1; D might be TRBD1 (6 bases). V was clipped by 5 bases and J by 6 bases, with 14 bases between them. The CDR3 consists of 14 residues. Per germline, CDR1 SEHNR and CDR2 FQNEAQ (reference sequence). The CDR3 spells CASSPPSGVNEQFS. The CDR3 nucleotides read TGTGCCAGCAGCCCCCCCTCAGGGGTCAATGAGCAGTTCTCC.

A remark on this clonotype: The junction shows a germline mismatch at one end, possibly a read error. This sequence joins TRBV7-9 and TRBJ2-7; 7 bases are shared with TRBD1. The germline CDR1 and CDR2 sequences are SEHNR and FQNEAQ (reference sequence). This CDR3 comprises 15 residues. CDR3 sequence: CAGSFGQARSYEQYF. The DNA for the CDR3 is TGTGCCGGCAGCTTTGGACAGGCCCGCTCCTACGAGCAGTACTTC.

CDR3 loop: CAWNTGLAEAFF. The CDR3 DNA reads as TGTGCCTGGAATACCGGTTTGGCTGAAGCTTTCTTT. The chain employs TRBV30 and TRBJ1-1; D is unclear. Looked up from germline, CDR1 is GTSNPN and CDR2 is SVGIG (reference sequence). This CDR3 is 12 amino acids long. The V gene lost 4 bases and the J gene lost 6 bases, with 12 bases spanning the gap.

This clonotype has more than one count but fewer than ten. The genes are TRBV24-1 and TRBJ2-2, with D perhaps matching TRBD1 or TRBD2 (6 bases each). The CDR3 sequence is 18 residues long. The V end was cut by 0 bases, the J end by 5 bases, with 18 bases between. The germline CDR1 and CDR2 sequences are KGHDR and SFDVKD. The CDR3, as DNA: TGTGCCACCAGTGATTTGTCGGAGGGGGGAGGAGTAACCGGGGAGCTGTTTTTT. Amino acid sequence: CATSDLSEGGGVTGELFF.

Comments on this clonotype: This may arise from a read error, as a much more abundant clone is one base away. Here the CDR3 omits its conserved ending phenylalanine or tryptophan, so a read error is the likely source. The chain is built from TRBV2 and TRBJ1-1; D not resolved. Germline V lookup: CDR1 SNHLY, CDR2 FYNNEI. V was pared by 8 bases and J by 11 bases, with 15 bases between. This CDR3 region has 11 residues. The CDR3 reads CASVDWTGAFL. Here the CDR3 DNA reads TGTGCCAGCGTCGACTGGACTGGGGCTTTCCTT.

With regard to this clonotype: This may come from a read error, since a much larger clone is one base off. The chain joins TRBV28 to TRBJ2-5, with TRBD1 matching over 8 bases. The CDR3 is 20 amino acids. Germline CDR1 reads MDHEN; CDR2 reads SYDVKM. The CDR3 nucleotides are TGTGCCAGCAGCTTCCTACCCCCCGGGACAGGAGAGCTGTACCAAGAGACCCAGCACTTC. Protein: CASSFLPPGTGELYQETQHF. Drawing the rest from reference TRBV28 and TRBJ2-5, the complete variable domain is DVKVTQSSRYLVKRTGEKVFLECVQDMDHENMFWYRQDPGLGLRLIYFSYDVKMKEKGDIPEGYSVSREKKERFSLILESASTNQTSMYLCASSFLPPGTGELYQETQHFGPGTRLLVL.

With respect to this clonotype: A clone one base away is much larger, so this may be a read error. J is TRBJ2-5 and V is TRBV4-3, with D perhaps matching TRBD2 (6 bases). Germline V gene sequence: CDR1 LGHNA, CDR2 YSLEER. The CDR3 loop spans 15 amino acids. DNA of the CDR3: TGCGCCCGCAGCCAAACCGGGACTGGCCAAGAGACCCAGTACTTC. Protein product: CARSQTGTGQETQYF.

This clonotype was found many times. The CDR3: CASSSSTSGGSYEQYF. DNA for the CDR3: TGCGCCAGCAGCTCCTCTACTAGCGGGGGCTCCTACGAGCAGTACTTC. The chain employs TRBV5-1 and TRBJ2-7, with 11 nucleotides matching TRBD2. V was pared by 3 bases and J by 0 bases, with 5 bases of the junction left unmatched. Germline CDR1 SGHRS, CDR2 YFSETQ. CDR3 size: 16 residues.

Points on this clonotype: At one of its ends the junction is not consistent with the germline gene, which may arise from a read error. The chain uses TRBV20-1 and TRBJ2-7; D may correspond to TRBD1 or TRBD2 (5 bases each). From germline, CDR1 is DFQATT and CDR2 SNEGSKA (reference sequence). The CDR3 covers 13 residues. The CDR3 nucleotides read TGCGGTGCTAGACAGAGCGGTTCCTACGAGCAGTACTTC. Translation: CGARQSGSYEQYF.

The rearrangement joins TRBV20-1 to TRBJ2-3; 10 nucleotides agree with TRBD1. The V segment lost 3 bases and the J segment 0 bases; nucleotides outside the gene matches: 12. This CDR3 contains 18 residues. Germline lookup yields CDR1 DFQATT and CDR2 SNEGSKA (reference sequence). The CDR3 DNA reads TGCAGTGCTAGTGGGGGGGACAGGGGACTGGATAGCACAGATACGCAGTATTTT. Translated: CSASGGDRGLDSTDTQYF.

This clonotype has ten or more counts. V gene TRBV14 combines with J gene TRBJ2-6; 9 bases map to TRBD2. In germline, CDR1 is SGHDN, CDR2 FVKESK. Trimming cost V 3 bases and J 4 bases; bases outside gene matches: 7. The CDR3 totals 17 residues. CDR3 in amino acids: CASSQDSGRGGANVLTF. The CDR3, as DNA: TGTGCCAGCAGCCAGGATAGCGGGAGAGGAGGGGCCAACGTCCTGACTTTC. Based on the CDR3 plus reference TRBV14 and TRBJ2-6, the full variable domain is EAGVTQFPSHSVIEKGQTVTLRCDPISGHDNLYWYRRVMGKEIKFLLHFVKESKQDESGMPNNRFLAERTGGTYSTLKVQPAELEDSGVYFCASSQDSGRGGANVLTFGAGSRLTVL.